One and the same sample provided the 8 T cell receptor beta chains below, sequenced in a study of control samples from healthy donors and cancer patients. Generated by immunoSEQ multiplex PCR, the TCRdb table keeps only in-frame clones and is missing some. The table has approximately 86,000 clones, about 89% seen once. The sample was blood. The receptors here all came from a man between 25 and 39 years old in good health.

The CDR3 DNA sequence: TGTGCCAGCAGTGATTGGAGTTCCTCTGGAAACACCATATATTTT. Protein product: CASSDWSSSGNTIYF. The chain employs TRBV6-1 and TRBJ1-3; D remains ambiguous. This CDR3 is built from 15 residues. The germline gives CDR1 MNHNS, CDR2 SASEGT. The V gene lost 3 bases and the J gene lost 0 bases, with 9 bases spanning the gap.

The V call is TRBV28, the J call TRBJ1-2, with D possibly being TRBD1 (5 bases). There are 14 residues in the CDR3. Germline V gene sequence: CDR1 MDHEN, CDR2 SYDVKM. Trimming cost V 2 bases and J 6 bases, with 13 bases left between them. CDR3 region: CASSLRQLRNGYTF. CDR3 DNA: TGTGCCAGCAGTTTAAGACAGCTAAGGAATGGCTACACCTTC.

CDR3 in amino acids: CASSLVTSGNEQYF. The CDR3 coding sequence is TGTGCCAGCAGCTTAGTGACTAGTGGTAACGAGCAGTACTTC. The chain joins TRBV7-9 to TRBJ2-7; possibly TRBD2 for D (6 bases). Germline CDR1 and CDR2: SEHNR and FQNEAQ (reference sequence). The V end lost 1 base, the J end lost 5 bases, and 12 bases lay between the germline ends. The CDR3 spans 14 residues.

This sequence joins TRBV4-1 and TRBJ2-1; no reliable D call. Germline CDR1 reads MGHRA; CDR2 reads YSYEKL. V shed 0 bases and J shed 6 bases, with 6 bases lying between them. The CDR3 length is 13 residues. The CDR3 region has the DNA TGCGCCAGCAGCCAAGAACGGATCAATGAGCAGTTCTTC. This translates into CASSQERINEQFF.

The CDR3 DNA reads TGTGCCAGCGGCCGCCAAGGGCGTTCGGACTATGGCTACACCTTC. Translating gives CASGRQGRSDYGYTF. The rearrangement uses TRBV2 and TRBJ1-2; no clear D gene. Germline-derived CDR1 and CDR2 are SNHLY and FYNNEI. The CDR3 is made up of 15 amino acids. The V gene lost 8 bases and the J gene lost 3 bases, with 19 bases spanning the gap.

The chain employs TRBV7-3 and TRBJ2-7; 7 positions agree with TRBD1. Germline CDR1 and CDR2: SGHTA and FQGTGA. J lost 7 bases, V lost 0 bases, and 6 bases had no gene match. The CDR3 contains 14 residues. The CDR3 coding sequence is TGTGCCAGCAGCTTAACGGGACAGTTCGGGGAGCAGTACTTC. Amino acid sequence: CASSLTGQFGEQYF.

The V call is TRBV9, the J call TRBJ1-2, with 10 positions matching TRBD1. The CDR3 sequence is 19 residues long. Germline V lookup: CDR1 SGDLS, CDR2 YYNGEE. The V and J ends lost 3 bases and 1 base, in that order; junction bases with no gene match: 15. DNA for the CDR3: TGTGCCAGCAGCGCCCAATACGGGACAGGGGAATATTATAACTATGGCTACACCTTC. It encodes CASSAQYGTGEYYNYGYTF.

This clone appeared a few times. In DNA form, the CDR3 reads TGTGCCTGGAGTGTCTTTGGCTCCCCCTCTAATGAAAAACTGTTTTTT. The encoded protein is CAWSVFGSPSNEKLFF. The chain has TRBV30 and TRBJ1-4, with D uncertain. V shed 0 bases and J shed 3 bases, with 14 bases lying between them. Germline values: CDR1 GTSNPN, CDR2 SVGIG (reference sequence). CDR3 length equals 16 residues.